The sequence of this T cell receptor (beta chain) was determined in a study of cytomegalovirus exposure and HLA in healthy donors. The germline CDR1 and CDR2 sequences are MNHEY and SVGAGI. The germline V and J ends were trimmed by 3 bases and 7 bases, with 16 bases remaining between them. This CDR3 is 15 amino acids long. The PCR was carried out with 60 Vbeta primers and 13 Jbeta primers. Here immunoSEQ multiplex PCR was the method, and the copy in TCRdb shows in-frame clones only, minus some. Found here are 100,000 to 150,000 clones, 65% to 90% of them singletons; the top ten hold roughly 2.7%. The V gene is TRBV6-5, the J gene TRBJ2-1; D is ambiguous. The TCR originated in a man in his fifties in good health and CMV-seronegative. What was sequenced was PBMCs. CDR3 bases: TGTGCCAGCAGTTATGATAGACTTTTGGTTAATGAGCAGTTCTTC. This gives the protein CASSYDRLLVNEQFF.